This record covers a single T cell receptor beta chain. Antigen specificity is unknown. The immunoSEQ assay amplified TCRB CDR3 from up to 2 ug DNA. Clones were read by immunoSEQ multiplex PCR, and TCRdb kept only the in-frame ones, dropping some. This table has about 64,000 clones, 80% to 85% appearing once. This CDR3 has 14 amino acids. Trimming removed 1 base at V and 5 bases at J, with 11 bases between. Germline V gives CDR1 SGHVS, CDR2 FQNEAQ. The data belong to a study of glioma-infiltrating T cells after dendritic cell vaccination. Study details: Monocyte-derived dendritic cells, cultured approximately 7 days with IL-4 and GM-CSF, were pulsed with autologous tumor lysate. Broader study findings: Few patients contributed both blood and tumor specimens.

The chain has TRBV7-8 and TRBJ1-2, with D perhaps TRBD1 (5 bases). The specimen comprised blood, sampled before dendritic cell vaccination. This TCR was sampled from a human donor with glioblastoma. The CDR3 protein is CASSLGSQGYGYTF. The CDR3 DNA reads TGTGCCAGCAGCTTAGGTTCGCAGGGTTATGGCTACACCTTC.